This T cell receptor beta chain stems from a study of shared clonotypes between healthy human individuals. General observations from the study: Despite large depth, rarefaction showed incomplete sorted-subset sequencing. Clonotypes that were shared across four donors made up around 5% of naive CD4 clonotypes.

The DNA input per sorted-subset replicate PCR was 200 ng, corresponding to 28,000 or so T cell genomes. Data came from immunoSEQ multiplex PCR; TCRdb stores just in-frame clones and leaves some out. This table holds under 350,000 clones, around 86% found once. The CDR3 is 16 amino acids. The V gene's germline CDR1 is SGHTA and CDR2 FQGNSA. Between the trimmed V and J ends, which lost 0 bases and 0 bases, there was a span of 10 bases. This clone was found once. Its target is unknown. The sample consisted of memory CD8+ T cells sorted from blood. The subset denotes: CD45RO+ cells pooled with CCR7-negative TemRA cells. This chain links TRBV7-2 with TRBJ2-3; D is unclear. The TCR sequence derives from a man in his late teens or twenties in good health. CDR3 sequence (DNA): TGTGCCAGCAGCTTAGCTGGGTCTTGGAGCACAGATACGCAGTATTTT. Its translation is CASSLAGSWSTDTQYF.